The 18 T cell receptor beta chains below were found in one sample sequenced in a study of blood T cells in healthy people across ages. It was with a sample-barcoded 5' primer and a J-beta primer mix that a second PCR of roughly 7 to 12 cycles was run. Each CDR3 protein gets one entry after TCRdb re-called the 5' RACE reads with MiXCR. Of more than 650,000 distinct CDR3 sequences detected, approximately 24% appear once; the ten largest clones hold 2.5% to 3.5%. The data were also submitted as part of a second study, on T cells of mothers and their children.

Material: blood. Receptors were obtained from a boy aged 5-17 years in good health.

This clonotype was counted a few times. The chain is built from TRBV12-3 or TRBV12-4 and TRBJ2-7, with 11 bases that match TRBD1. J gave up 1 base and V 8 bases, and 4 bases lay outside the gene matches. This CDR3 comprises 14 residues. The CDR3, as DNA: TGTGCCAGCGGAAGGGACAGGGGGTCCTACGAGCAGTACTTC. This sequence encodes CASGRDRGSYEQYF.

In DNA form, the CDR3 reads TGCAGTGCTAGCGGGACTCGCACAGATACGCAGTATTTT. The encoded protein is CSASGTRTDTQYF. The rearrangement joins TRBV20-1 to TRBJ2-3, with D possibly TRBD2 on 6 matching bases. The CDR3 runs 13 residues. V shed 3 bases and J shed 1 base, with 8 bases lying between them. The V gene's germline CDR1 is DFQATT and CDR2 SNEGSKA (reference sequence).

A note on this clonotype: At one end, the junction sequence differs from germline, possibly due to a read error. The V gene is TRBV20-1, the J gene TRBJ2-1, with TRBD2 identical over 10 bases. The germline CDR1 and CDR2 sequences are DFQATT and SNEGSKA (reference sequence). The CDR3 is 18 amino acids. The CDR3 sequence is CSARKSSGGDSSYNEQFF. The CDR3 DNA reads TGCAGTGCTAGGAAGTCTAGCGGGGGTGATAGCTCCTACAATGAGCAGTTCTTT.

This clonotype was found a few times. The chain combines TRBV30 with TRBJ2-7, with 7 positions matching TRBD1. Per the germline V gene, CDR1 is GTSNPN and CDR2 is SVGIG (reference sequence). After removal of 5 bases from V and 6 bases from J, the junction contained 4 bases not matched to a gene. The CDR3 is 11 amino acids. The CDR3 nucleotides are TGTGCCTGGCGACAGGGAATCGAGCAGTACTTC. This codes for CAWRQGIEQYF. The full variable domain, with the rest looked up from reference TRBV30 and TRBJ2-7, is SQTIHQWPATLVQPVGSPLSLECTVEGTSNPNLYWYRQAAGRGLQLLFYSVGIGQISSEVPQNLSASRPQDRQFILSSKKLLLSDSGFYLCAWRQGIEQYFGPGTRLTVT.

The sample holds a few counts of this clonotype. At one end, the junction sequence differs from germline, possibly due to a read error. This chain joins TRBV12-3 or TRBV12-4 and TRBJ1-2; D remains ambiguous. The CDR3 is 12 amino acids. CDR3 DNA sequence: TGTGCCAGCAGTTTAACCCCGTATGGCTACGCCTTC. It translates to CASSLTPYGYAF.

The chain employs TRBV5-1 and TRBJ1-4; 10 bases line up with TRBD1. CDR1 is SGHRS, CDR2 YFSETQ, per germline. Germline trimming cut 3 bases from V and 8 bases from J; bases unmatched to any gene: 7. The CDR3 runs 15 residues. The CDR3 nucleotides are TGCGCCAGCAGCTCGACAGGGGGCCGTATCGAAAAACTGTTTTTT. Encoded protein: CASSSTGGRIEKLFF.

Many counts were recorded for this clonotype. The chain joins TRBV2 to TRBJ2-5; 8 bases fit TRBD2. The CDR3 extends over 17 amino acids. In germline, CDR1 is SNHLY, CDR2 FYNNEI. J lost 1 base, V lost 4 bases, and 11 bases had no gene match. The CDR3 is CASSGRPGGALQETQYF. As DNA, the CDR3 is TGTGCCAGCAGTGGGAGACCCGGGGGGGCCCTCCAAGAGACCCAGTACTTC.

This clonotype was detected many times. This chain uses TRBV28 with TRBJ2-2, with 9 bases matching TRBD1. Germline assignment: CDR1 MDHEN and CDR2 SYDVKM. This CDR3 spans 13 amino acids. With 5 bases clipped from V and 8 bases from J, the junction kept 3 bases outside the gene matches. The CDR3 coding sequence is TGTGCCAGCAGTCACAGGGGGCCGGGGGAGCTGTTTTTT. Its protein product is CASSHRGPGELFF.

The V gene is TRBV5-1, the J gene TRBJ1-1; tentative D call: TRBD1 (5 bases). This CDR3 contains 15 residues. Looked up from germline, CDR1 is SGHRS and CDR2 is YFSETQ. The V end lost 1 base, the J end lost 5 bases, and 15 bases lay between the germline ends. Here the CDR3 reads CASSLQVTGETEAFF. The DNA for the CDR3 is TGCGCCAGCAGCTTGCAGGTAACGGGGGAGACTGAAGCTTTCTTT.

J is TRBJ2-3 and V is TRBV24-1; D is tentatively TRBD1 or TRBD2 (5 bases each). The length of the CDR3 is 15 residues. Per the germline V gene, CDR1 is KGHDR and CDR2 is SFDVKD. V lost 5 bases, J lost 2 bases, and 13 bases lay in between. The CDR3 DNA follows: TGTGCCACCAGTGCGGGGCGCGGGCCCACAGATACGCAGTATTTT. As protein: CATSAGRGPTDTQYF.

This clonotype was seen a handful of times. The chain has TRBV2 and TRBJ1-2, with D unclear. Looked up from germline, CDR1 is SNHLY and CDR2 is FYNNEI. The CDR3 extends over 13 amino acids. Trimming took 3 bases from V and 3 from J, leaving 8 bases between them. This chain's CDR3 is CASSEEPDYGYTF. CDR3 bases: TGTGCCAGCAGTGAGGAGCCGGACTATGGCTACACCTTC.

CDR3 DNA: TGTGCCAGGTGGACAGGGAAACCCCGGGATGAGCAGTTCTTC. Encoded protein: CARWTGKPRDEQFF. The chain combines TRBV2 with TRBJ2-5; 8 positions match TRBD1. The closer fit of TRBJ2-1 to the DNA end suggests the J call may be wrong. The CDR3 covers 14 residues. Looked up from germline, CDR1 is SNHLY and CDR2 is FYNNEI.

The sample holds a few counts of this clonotype. This chain joins TRBV12-3 or TRBV12-4 and TRBJ2-5; tentative D call: TRBD2 (7 bases). V was pared by 3 bases and J by 4 bases, with 12 bases between. This CDR3 spans 14 amino acids. The CDR3 nucleotides read TGTGCCAGCAGTTTTCACAGGGAGGGAGAGACCCAGTACTTC. Its protein product is CASSFHREGETQYF.

A few counts support this clonotype. The chain is built from TRBV30 and TRBJ1-3; D not certain. This CDR3 comprises 14 residues. V gave up 1 base and J gave up 0 bases, with 7 bases separating them. CDR1 and CDR2 from the germline V gene are GTSNPN and SVGIG (reference sequence). In DNA form, the CDR3 reads TGTGCCTGGAGTGGTTGGATCTCTGGAAACACCATATATTTT. Residues: CAWSGWISGNTIYF.

In regard to this clonotype: As the CDR3 is not closed by the conserved phenylalanine or tryptophan, this likely results from a read error. This chain joins TRBV6-4 and TRBJ2-1; D possibly corresponds to TRBD1 (5 bases). Deletions cut 3 bases from V and 6 bases from J, with 9 bases between. In germline, CDR1 is MRHNA, CDR2 SNTAGT. The CDR3 runs to 13 residues. The CDR3 sequence is CASSETTVNEQFS. The CDR3 coding sequence is TGTGCCAGCAGTGAAACGACAGTCAATGAGCAGTTCTCC.

This clonotype was picked up a small number of times. This chain joins TRBV5-5 and TRBJ2-5; D is uncertain. The ends were cut back, 7 bases at V and 5 bases at J, with 12 bases in the middle. The CDR3 spans 12 residues. Looked up from germline, CDR1 is SGHKS and CDR2 is YYEKEE (reference sequence). The CDR3 sequence: CASHRLGETQYF. In nucleotides, the CDR3 is TGTGCCAGCCACAGACTGGGTGAGACCCAGTACTTC.

As regards this clonotype: Possible read error: a much larger clone is one base away. This chain joins TRBV12-3 or TRBV12-4 and TRBJ2-2; the D is unclear. The CDR3 covers 13 residues. V lost 5 bases and J lost 5, with 9 bases in between. The CDR3 DNA sequence: TGTGCCAGCAGTGCCACAAGGACCGGGGAGCTGTTTTTT. Residues: CASSATRTGELFF.

V usage is TRBV5-1 and J usage is TRBJ1-4; 7 positions agree with TRBD1. Germline V lookup: CDR1 SGHRS, CDR2 YFSETQ. This CDR3 region has 15 residues. V shed 4 bases, J shed 6 bases, and the junction held 9 bases outside the gene matches. The CDR3 bases are TGCGCCAGCAGCCCTTCGGGACAGTCCTATGAAAAACTGTTTTTT. It encodes CASSPSGQSYEKLFF.